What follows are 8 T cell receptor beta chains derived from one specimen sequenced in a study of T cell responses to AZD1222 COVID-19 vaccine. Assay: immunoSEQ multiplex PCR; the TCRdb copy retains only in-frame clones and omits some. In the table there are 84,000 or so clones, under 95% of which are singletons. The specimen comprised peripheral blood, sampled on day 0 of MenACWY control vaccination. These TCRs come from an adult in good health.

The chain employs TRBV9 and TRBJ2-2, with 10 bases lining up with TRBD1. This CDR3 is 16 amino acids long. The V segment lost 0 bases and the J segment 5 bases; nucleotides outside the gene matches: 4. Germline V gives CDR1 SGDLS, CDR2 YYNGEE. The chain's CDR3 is CASSVGGQGTTGELFF. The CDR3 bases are TGTGCCAGCAGCGTAGGGGGACAGGGGACTACCGGGGAGCTGTTTTTT. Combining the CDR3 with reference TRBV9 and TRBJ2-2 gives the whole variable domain DSGVTQTPKHLITATGQRVTLRCSPRSGDLSVYWYQQSLDQGLQFLIQYYNGEERAKGNILERFSAQQFPDLHSELNLSSLELGDSALYFCASSVGGQGTTGELFFGEGSRLTVL.

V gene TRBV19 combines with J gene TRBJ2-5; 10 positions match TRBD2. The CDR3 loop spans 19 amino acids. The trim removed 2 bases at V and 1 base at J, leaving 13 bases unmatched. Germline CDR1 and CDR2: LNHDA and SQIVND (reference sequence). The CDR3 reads CASSISRTWTSGAQETQYF. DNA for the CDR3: TGTGCCAGTAGTATAAGCCGCACTTGGACTAGCGGAGCCCAAGAGACCCAGTACTTC.

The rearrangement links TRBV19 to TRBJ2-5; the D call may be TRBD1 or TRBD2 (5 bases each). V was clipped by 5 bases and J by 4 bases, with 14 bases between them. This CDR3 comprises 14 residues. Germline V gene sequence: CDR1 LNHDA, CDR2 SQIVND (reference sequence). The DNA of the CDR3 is TGTGCCAGTAGTCCCACCGGGGCCCCAGAGACCCAGTACTTC. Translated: CASSPTGAPETQYF.

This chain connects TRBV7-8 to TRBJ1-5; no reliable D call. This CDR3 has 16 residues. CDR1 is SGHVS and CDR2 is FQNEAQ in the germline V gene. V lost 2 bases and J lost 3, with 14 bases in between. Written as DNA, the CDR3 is TGTGCCAGCAGCTTATCCTCCCCGGGAGTCAATCAGCCCCAGCATTTT. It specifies CASSLSSPGVNQPQHF.

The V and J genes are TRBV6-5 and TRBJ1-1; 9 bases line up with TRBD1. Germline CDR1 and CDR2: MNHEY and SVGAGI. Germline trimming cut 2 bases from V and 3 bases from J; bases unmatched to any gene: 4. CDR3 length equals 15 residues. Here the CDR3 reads CASSYRTGDYTEAFF. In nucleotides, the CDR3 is TGTGCCAGCAGTTACCGGACAGGGGACTACACTGAAGCTTTCTTT.

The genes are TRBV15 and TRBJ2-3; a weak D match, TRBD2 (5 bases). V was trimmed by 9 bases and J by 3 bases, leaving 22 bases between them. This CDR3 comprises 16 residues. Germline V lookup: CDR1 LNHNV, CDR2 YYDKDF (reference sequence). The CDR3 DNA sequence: TGTGCCACTGGGCACCCGGGGAATAGTGGGACAGATACGCAGTATTTT. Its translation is CATGHPGNSGTDTQYF. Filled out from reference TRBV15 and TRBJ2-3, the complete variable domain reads DAMVIQNPRYQVTQFGKPVTLSCSQTLNHNVMYWYQQKSSQAPKLLFHYYDKDFNNEADTPDNFQSRRPNTSFCFLDIRSPGLGDTAMYLCATGHPGNSGTDTQYFGPGTRLTVL.

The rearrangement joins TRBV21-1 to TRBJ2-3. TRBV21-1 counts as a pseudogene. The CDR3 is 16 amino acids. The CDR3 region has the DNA TGTGCCAGCAGCAAATCGACGGGCAGTCCCGTGGATACGCAGTATTTT. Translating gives CASSKSTGSPVDTQYF.

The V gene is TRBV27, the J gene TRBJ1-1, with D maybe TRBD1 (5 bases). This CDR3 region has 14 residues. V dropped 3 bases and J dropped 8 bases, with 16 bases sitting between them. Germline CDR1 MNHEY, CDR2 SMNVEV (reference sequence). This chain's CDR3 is CASSFVPGPQEAFF. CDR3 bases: TGTGCCAGCAGTTTCGTACCGGGACCCCAAGAAGCTTTCTTT.